What follows is one T cell receptor (beta chain) and its context. The data are from a study of blood T cell repertoires in COVID-19. Study as a whole: Acute and convalescent COVID-19 specimens originated in the United States, Italy and Spain. In each case, the material was cDNA or gDNA derived from T cells, B-cell-depleted T cells, or PBMCs.

Original analysis: Researchers report that nucleated cell counts were estimated from reference gene primer amplification. This table comes from immunoSEQ multiplex PCR, and its TCRdb copy is limited to in-frame clones, with some not included. The V and J calls and the clone size are those of that table, but D and trimming were determined from the DNA. The sample lists approximately 200,000 clones; around 85% were seen once. The CDR3 length is 18 residues. V was pared by 0 bases and J by 2 bases, with 4 bases of the junction left unmatched. Germline CDR1 reads LGHDT; CDR2 reads YNNKEL (reference sequence).

The origin of this receptor is a man in his sixties or seventies with active or convalescent COVID-19. The chain combines TRBV3-1 (or the pseudogene TRBV3-2) with TRBJ2-1; 13 bases align to TRBD2. Sequenced sample: peripheral blood. CDR3 residues: CASSQDRGLAGPYNEQFF. The CDR3, as DNA: TGTGCCAGCAGCCAAGATCGGGGACTAGCGGGGCCCTACAATGAGCAGTTCTTC.